The T cell receptor beta chain described here comes from a study of patients and donors after allogeneic stem cell transplantation. TCRdb fed the RT-PCR reads into MiXCR, producing one record per CDR3 protein. The table has about a million distinct CDR3 sequences, 15% to 20% seen once. Sequencing input: blood, either unsorted or a sorted T cell fraction (not recorded which). The receptor was derived from a human donor who was either an allogeneic HSCT recipient or a stem cell or donor lymphocyte infusion donor (not recorded which). It is not recorded whose cells these are; they may come from a transplant donor.

Here the CDR3 reads CASSLGDWIAYF. CDR3 nucleotide sequence: TGTGCCAGCAGCTTAGGGGACTGGATCGCGTACTTC. V usage is TRBV11-3 and J usage is TRBJ2-7, with D perhaps matching TRBD2 (6 bases). This CDR3 is built from 12 residues. Germline V CDR1 and CDR2: SGHNT, YENEEA. The V end was cut by 1 base, the J end by 12 bases, with 13 bases between.